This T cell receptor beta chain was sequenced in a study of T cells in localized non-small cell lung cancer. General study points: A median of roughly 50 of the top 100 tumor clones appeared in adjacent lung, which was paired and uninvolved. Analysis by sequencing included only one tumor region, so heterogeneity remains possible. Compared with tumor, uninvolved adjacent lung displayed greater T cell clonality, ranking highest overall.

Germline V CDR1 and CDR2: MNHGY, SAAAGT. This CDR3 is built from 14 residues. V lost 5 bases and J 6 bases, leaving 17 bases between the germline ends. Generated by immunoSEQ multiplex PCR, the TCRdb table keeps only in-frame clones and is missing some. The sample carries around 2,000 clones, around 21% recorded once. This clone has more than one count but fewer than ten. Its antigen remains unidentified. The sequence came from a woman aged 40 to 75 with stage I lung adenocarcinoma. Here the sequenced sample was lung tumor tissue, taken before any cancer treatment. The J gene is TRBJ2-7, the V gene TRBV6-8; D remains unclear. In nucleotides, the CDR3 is TGTGCCAGCAGTGCCCGGACGGAGATCTCCGAGCAGTACTTC. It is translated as CASSARTEISEQYF.